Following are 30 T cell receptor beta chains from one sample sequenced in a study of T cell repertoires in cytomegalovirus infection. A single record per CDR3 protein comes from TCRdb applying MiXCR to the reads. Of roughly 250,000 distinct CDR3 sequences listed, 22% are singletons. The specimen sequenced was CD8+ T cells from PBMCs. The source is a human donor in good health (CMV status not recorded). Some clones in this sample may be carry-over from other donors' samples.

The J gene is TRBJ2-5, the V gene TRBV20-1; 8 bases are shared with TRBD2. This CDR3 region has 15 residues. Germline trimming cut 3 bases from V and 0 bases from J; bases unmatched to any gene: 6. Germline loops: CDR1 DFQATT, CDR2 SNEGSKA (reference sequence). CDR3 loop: CSARVQLADQETQYF. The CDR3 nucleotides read TGCAGTGCTAGGGTACAACTAGCGGACCAAGAGACCCAGTACTTC.

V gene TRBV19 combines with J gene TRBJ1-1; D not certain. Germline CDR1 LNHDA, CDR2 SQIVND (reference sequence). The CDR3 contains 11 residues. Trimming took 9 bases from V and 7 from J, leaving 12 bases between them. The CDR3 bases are TGTGCCAGCCTGTGGGCTTTTGAAGCTTTCTTT. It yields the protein CASLWAFEAFF. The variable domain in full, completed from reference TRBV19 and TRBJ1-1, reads DGGITQSPKYLFRKEGQNVTLSCEQNLNHDAMYWYRQDPGQGLRLIYYSQIVNDFQKGDIAEGYSVSREKKESFPLTVTSAQKNPTAFYLCASLWAFEAFFGQGTRLTVV.

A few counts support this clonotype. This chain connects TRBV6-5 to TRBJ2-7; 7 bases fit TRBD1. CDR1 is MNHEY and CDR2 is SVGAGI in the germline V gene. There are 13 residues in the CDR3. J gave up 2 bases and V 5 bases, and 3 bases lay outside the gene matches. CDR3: CASSIGTAYEQYF. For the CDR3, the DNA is TGTGCCAGCAGTATCGGGACAGCCTACGAGCAGTACTTC.

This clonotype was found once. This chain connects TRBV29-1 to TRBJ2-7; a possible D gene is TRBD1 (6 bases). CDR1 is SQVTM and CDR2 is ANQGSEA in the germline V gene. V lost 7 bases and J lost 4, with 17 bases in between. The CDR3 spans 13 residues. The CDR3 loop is CSASRDNTYEQYF. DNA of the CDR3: TGCAGCGCGAGCCGGGACAACACATACGAGCAGTACTTC.

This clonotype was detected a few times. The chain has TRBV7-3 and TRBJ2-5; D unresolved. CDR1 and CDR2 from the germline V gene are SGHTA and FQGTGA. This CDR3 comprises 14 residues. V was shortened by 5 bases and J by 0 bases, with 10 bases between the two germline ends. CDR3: CASSGWTDQETQYF. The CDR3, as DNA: TGTGCCAGCAGCGGATGGACGGACCAAGAGACCCAGTACTTC.

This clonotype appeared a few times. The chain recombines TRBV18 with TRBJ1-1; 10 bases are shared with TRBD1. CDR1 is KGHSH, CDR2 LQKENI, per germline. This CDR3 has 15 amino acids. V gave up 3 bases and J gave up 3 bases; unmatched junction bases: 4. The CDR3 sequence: CASSPRDRGYTEAFF. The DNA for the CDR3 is TGTGCCAGCTCACCCCGGGACAGGGGATACACTGAAGCTTTCTTT.

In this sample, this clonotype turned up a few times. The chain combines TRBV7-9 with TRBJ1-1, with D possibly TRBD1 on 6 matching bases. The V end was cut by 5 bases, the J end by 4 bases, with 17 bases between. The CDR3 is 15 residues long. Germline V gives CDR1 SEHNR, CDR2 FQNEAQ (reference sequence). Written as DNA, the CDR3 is TGTGCCAGCAGCGCAGGCGGGGGCGGGGGCACTGAAGCTTTCTTT. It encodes CASSAGGGGGTEAFF.

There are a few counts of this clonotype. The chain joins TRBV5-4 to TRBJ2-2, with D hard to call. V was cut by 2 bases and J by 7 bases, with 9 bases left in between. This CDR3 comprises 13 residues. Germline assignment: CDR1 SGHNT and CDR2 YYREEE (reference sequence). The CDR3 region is CASSFLEVGELFF. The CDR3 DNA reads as TGTGCCAGCAGCTTTTTAGAGGTCGGGGAGCTGTTTTTT. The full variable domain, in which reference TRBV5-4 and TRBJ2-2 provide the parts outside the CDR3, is ETGVTQSPTHLIKTRGQQVTLRCSSQSGHNTVSWYQQALGQGPQFIFQYYREEENGRGNFPPRFSGLQFPNYSSELNVNALELDDSALYLCASSFLEVGELFFGEGSRLTVL.

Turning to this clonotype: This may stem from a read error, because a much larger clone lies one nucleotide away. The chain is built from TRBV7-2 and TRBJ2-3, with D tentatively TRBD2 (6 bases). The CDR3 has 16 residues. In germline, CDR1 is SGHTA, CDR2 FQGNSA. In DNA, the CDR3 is TGTGCCAGCAGCTTAGCGGGACTGGTCCCTCGGGGTACGCGGTATTTT. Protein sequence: CASSLAGLVPRGTRYF.

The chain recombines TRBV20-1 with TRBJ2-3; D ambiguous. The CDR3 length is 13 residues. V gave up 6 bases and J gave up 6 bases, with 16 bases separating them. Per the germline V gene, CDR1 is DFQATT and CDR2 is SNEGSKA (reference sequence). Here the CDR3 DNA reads TGCAGTGCCTCCTCGACCACGACGGATACGCAGTATTTT. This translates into CSASSTTTDTQYF.

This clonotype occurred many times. The CDR3 sequence: CASSYTGGYTEAFF. The CDR3 bases are TGTGCCAGCAGTTATACAGGGGGTTACACTGAAGCTTTCTTT. The chain couples TRBV12-3 or TRBV12-4 to TRBJ1-1, with 8 bases lining up with TRBD1. V was pared by 4 bases and J by 3 bases, with 4 bases of the junction left unmatched. There are 14 residues in the CDR3.

This CDR3 reads CASSQEGGMETQYF. The CDR3 DNA follows: TGCGCCAGCAGCCAAGAAGGGGGAATGGAGACCCAGTACTTC. The chain couples TRBV4-1 to TRBJ2-5, with D possibly matching TRBD1 (6 bases). In germline, CDR1 is MGHRA, CDR2 YSYEKL. Deletions cut 0 bases from V and 5 bases from J, with 10 bases between. The length of the CDR3 is 14 residues.

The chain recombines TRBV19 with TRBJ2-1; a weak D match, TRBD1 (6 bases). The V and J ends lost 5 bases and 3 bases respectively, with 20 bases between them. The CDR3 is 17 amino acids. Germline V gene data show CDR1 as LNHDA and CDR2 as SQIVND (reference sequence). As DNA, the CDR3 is TGTGCCAGTAGTTGGGCCCACAGGGTGAGGGACTACAATGAGCAGTTCTTC. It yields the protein CASSWAHRVRDYNEQFF.

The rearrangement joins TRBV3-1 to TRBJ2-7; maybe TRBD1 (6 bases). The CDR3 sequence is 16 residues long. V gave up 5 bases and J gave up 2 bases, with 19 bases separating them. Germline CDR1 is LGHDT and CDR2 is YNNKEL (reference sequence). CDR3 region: CASSYVRDTKPYEQYF. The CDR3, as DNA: TGTGCCAGCAGCTACGTCCGGGACACCAAACCCTACGAGCAGTACTTC.

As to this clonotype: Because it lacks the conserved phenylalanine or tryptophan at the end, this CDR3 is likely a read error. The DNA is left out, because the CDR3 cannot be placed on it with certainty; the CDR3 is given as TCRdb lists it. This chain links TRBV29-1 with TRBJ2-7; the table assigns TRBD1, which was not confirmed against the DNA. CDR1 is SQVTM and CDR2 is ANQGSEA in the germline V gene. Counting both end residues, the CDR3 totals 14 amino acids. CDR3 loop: CSVEDLGQGIPPYL.

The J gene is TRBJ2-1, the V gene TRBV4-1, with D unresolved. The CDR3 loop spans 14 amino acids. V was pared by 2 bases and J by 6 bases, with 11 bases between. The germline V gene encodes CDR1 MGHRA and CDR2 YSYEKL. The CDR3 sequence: CASSQFRVGNEQFF. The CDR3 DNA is TGCGCCAGCAGCCAATTTAGGGTTGGCAATGAGCAGTTCTTC.

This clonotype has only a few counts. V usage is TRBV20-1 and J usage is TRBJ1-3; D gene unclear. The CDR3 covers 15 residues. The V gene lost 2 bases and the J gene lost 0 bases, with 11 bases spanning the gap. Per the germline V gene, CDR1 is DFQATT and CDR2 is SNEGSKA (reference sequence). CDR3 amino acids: CSARMPGVSGNTIYF. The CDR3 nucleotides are TGCAGTGCTAGAATGCCAGGCGTCTCTGGAAACACCATATATTTT.

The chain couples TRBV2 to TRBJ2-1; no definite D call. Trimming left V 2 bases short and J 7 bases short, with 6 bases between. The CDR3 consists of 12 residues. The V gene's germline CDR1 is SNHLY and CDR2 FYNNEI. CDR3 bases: TGTGCCAGCAGTGAATACCCGAATGAGCAGTTCTTC. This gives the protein CASSEYPNEQFF.

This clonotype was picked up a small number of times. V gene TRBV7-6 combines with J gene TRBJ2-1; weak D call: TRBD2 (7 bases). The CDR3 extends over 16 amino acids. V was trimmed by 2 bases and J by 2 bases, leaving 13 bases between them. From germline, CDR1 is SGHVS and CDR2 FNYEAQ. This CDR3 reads CASSLRGGVPYNEQFF. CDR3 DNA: TGTGCCAGCAGCTTAAGGGGGGGGGTGCCCTACAATGAGCAGTTCTTC.

The CDR3 DNA reads as TGCAGTGCTAGAGATCTCGACAGATACGAGCAGTACTTC. Protein: CSARDLDRYEQYF. V is TRBV20-1 and J is TRBJ2-7, with D possibly TRBD1 on 5 matching bases. The CDR3 has 13 amino acids. The V gene lost 0 bases and the J gene lost 4 bases, with 10 bases spanning the gap. In germline, CDR1 is DFQATT, CDR2 SNEGSKA (reference sequence).

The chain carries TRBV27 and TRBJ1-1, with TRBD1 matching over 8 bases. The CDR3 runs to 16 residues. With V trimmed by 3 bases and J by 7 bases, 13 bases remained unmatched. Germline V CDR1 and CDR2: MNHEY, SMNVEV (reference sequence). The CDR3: CASSFVQGARVLEAFF. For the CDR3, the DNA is TGTGCCAGCAGTTTTGTTCAGGGGGCGCGTGTTCTTGAAGCTTTCTTT.

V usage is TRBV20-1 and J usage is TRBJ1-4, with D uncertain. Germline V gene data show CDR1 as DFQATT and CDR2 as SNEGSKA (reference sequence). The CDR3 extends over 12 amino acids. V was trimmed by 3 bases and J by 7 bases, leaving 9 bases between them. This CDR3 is CSASSEFEKLFF. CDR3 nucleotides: TGCAGTGCTAGTTCTGAGTTTGAAAAACTGTTTTTT.

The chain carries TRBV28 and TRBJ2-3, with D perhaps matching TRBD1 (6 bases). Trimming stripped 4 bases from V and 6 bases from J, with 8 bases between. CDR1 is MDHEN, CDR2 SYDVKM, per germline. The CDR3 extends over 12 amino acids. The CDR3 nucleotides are TGTGCCAGCAGTTACAGGGAGGATACGCAGTATTTT. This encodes CASSYREDTQYF.

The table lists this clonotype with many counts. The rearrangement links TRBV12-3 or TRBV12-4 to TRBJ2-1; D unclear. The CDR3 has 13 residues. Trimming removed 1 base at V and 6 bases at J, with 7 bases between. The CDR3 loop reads CASSLGLGNEQFF. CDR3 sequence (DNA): TGTGCCAGCAGTTTAGGCCTTGGCAATGAGCAGTTCTTC.

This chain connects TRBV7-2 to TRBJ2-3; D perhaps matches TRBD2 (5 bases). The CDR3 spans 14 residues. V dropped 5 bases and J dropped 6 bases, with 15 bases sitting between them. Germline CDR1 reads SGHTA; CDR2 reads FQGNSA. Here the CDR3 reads CASSRLTGSDTQYF. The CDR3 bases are TGTGCCAGCAGCCGGCTAACGGGGAGCGATACGCAGTATTTT.

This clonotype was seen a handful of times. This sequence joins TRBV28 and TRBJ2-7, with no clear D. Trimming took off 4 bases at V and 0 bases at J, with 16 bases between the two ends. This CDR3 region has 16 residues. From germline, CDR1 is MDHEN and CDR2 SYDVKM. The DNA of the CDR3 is TGTGCCAGCAGTTCTGGTGCCGGGCTAAGCTCCTACGAGCAGTACTTC. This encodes CASSSGAGLSSYEQYF.

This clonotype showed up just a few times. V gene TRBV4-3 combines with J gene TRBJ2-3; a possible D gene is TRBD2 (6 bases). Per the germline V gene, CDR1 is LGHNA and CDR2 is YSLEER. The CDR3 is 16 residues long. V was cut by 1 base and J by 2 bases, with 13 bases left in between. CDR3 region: CASSQVAVGFTDTQYF. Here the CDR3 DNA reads TGCGCCAGCAGCCAAGTAGCGGTAGGGTTCACAGATACGCAGTATTTT.

CDR3 in amino acids: CASSPTIAPRETQYF. The CDR3 nucleotides read TGTGCCAGCTCTCCCACGATTGCGCCCCGAGAGACCCAGTACTTC. The chain recombines TRBV12-3 or TRBV12-4 with TRBJ2-5; D is unclear. V lost 8 bases and J 4 bases, leaving 20 bases between the germline ends. This CDR3 contains 15 residues.

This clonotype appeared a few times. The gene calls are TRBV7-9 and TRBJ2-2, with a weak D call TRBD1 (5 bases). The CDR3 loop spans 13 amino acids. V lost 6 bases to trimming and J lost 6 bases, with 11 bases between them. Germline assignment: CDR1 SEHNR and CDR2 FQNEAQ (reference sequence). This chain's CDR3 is CASSYPGSGELFF. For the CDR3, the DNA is TGTGCCAGCAGTTACCCAGGGTCCGGGGAGCTGTTTTTT.

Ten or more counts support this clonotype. The CDR3 sequence is CASSSAGTSVYNEQFF. CDR3 sequence (DNA): TGTGCCAGCAGCTCTGCCGGGACTAGCGTTTACAATGAGCAGTTCTTC. The rearrangement uses TRBV7-2 and TRBJ2-1; 10 bases are shared with TRBD2. Trimming removed 4 bases from V and 4 bases from J; junction bases left unmatched: 7. This CDR3 region has 16 residues. Germline-derived CDR1 and CDR2 are SGHTA and FQGNSA.